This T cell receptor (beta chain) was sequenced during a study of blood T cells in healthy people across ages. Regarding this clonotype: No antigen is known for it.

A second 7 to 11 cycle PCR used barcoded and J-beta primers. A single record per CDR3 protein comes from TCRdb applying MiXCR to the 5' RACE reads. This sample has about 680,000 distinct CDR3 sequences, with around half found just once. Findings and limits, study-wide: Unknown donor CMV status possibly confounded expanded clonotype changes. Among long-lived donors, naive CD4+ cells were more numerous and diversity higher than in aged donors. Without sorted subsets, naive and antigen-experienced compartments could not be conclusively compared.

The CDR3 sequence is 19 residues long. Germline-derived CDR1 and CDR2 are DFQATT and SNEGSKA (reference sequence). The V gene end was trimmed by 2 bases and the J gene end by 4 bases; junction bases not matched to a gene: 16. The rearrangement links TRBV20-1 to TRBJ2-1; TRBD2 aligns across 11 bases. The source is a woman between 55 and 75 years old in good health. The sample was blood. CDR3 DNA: TGCAGTGCTAGACGTAAAAGTAGCGGGAGGGGGGGTCGGTACAATGAGCAGTTCTTC. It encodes CSARRKSSGRGGRYNEQFF.